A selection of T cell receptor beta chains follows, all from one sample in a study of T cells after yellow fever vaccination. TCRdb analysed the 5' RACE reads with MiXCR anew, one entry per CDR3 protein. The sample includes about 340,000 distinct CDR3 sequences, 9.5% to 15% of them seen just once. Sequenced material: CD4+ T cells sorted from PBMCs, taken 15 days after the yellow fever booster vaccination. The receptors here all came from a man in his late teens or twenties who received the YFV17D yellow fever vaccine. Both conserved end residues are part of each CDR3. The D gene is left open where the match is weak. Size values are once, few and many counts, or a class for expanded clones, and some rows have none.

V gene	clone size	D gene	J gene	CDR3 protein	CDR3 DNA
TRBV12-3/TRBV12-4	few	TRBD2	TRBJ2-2	CASSLLAGVSGELFF	TGTGCCAGCAGTCTTCTAGCGGGGGTATCCGGGGAGCTGTTTTTT
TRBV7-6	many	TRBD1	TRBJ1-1	CASSRLTGGYTEAFF	TGTGCCAGCAGCCGGCTGACAGGGGGTTACACTGAAGCTTTCTTT
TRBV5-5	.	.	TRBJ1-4	CASSLPRGPNEKLFF	TGTGCCAGCAGCTTGCCCAGGGGCCCTAATGAAAAACTGTTTTTT
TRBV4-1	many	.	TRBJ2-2	CASSQVASTRTGELFF	TGCGCCAGCAGCCAAGTTGCCAGCACAAGGACCGGGGAGCTGTTTTTT
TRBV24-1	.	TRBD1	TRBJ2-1	CATRGQGGINEQFF	TGTGCCACCAGGGGACAGGGGGGGATCAATGAGCAGTTCTTC
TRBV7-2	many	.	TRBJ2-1	CASSLDRSNEQFF	TGTGCCAGCAGCTTAGATCGGTCCAATGAGCAGTTCTTC
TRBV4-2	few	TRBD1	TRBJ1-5	CASSQEGGTALGPQHF	TGTGCCAGCAGCCAAGAGGGAGGGACAGCATTAGGGCCCCAGCATTTT
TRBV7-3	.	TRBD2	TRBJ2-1	CASSNSGGHNEQFF	TGTGCCAGCAGCAACAGCGGGGGGCACAATGAGCAGTTCTTC
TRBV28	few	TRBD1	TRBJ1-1	CASSPGQATEAFF	TGTGCCAGCAGTCCGGGACAGGCCACTGAAGCTTTCTTT
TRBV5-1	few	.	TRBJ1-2	CASRGPAGRAYGYTF	TGCGCCAGCAGGGGGCCGGCAGGGAGGGCCTATGGCTACACCTTC
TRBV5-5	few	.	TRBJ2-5	CASSLGIRGQETQYF	TGTGCCAGCAGCTTGGGAATCCGGGGTCAGGAGACCCAGTACTTC
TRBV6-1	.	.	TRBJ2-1	CASTMNGGSSYNEQFF	TGTGCCAGCACCATGAATGGGGGGAGCTCCTACAATGAGCAGTTCTTC
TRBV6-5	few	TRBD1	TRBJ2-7	CASSRDRDNYEQYF	TGTGCCAGCAGCCGGGACAGGGATAACTACGAGCAGTACTTC
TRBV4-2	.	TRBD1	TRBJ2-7	CASSQAWGQLQYEQYF	TGTGCCAGCAGCCAGGCCTGGGGACAGCTCCAATACGAGCAGTACTTC
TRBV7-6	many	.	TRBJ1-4	CASSPSGEGANEKLFF	TGTGCCAGCAGCCCCTCCGGGGAGGGGGCTAATGAAAAACTGTTTTTT
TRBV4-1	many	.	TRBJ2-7	CASSLDVTETYEQYF	TGCGCCAGCAGTCTGGACGTGACGGAGACCTACGAGCAGTACTTC
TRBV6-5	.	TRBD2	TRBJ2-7	CASSTERGVYHEQYF	TGTGCCAGCAGTACGGAGCGGGGGGTATACCACGAGCAGTACTTC
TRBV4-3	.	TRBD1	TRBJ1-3	CASSHTQGGSGNTIYF	TGCGCCAGCAGCCATACTCAGGGGGGATCTGGAAACACCATATATTTT
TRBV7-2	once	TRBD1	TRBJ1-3	CASSKQGAGNTIYF	TGTGCCAGCTCGAAACAGGGGGCAGGAAACACCATATATTTT
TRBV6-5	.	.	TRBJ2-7	CASSYLAGQPKGLYEQYF	TGTGCCAGCAGTTACCTGGCGGGACAGCCTAAGGGACTCTACGAGCAGTACTTC
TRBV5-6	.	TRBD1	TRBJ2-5	CASSGTGYETQYF	TGTGCCAGCAGCGGGACAGGGTACGAGACCCAGTACTTC
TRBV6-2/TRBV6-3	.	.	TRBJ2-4	CATSAAKNIQYF	TGTGCCACCTCGGCTGCCAAAAACATTCAGTACTTC
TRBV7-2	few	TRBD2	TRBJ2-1	CASSLAISGGGNFF	TGTGCCAGCAGCTTAGCGATTAGCGGGGGGGGAAATTTCTTC
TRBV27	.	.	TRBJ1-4	CASSASFAGAEKLFF	TGTGCCAGCAGTGCCTCATTCGCGGGGGCCGAAAAACTGTTTTTT
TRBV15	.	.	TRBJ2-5	CATSRGGETQYF	TGTGCCACCAGCAGGGGAGGTGAGACCCAGTACTTC
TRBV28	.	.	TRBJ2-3	CASSLTGFRTDTQYF	TGTGCCAGCAGTCTCACAGGGTTCCGCACAGATACGCAGTATTTT
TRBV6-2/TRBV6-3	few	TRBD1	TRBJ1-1	CASSEPGQMNTEAFF	TGTGCCAGCAGTGAACCGGGACAGATGAACACTGAAGCTTTCTTT
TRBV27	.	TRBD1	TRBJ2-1	CASSRQGGSYNEQFF	TGTGCCAGCAGTCGACAGGGGGGCTCCTACAATGAGCAGTTCTTC
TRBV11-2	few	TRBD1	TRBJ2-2	CASRPGTGAGELFF	TGTGCCAGCAGGCCCGGGACAGGGGCCGGGGAGCTGTTTTTT
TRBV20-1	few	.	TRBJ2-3	CSARYPSTDTQYF	TGCAGTGCCCGCTATCCTAGCACAGATACGCAGTATTTT
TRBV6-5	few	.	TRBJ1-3	CASSYTGLISGNTIYF	TGTGCCAGCAGTTACACGGGACTGATCTCTGGAAACACCATATATTTT
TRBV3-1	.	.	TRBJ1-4	CASSQGQEKLFF	TGTGCCAGCAGCCAAGGACAGGAAAAACTGTTTTTT
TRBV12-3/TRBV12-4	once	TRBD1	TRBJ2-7	CASRPRDRVYEQYF	TGTGCCAGCAGACCCCGGGACAGGGTTTACGAGCAGTACTTC
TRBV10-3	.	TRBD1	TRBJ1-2	CATGQGSSNYGYTF	TGTGCCACGGGACAGGGAAGCTCTAACTATGGCTACACCTTC
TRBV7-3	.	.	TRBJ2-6	CASSFVGGASGANVLTF	TGTGCCAGCAGCTTTGTGGGGGGCGCCTCTGGGGCCAACGTCCTGACTTTC
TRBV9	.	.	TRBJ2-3	CASSVASWGNTDTQYF	TGTGCCAGCAGCGTAGCTAGCTGGGGGAACACAGATACGCAGTATTTT
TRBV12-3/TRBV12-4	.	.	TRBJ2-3	CASNPSGIEDTQYF	TGTGCCAGCAACCCGTCGGGGATAGAAGATACGCAGTATTTT
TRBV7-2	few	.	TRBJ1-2	CASRPEGLPYGYTF	TGTGCCAGCAGACCCGAGGGGCTTCCCTATGGCTACACCTTC
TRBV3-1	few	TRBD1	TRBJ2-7	CASSPPGQVLRDF	TGTGCCAGCAGCCCCCCGGGACAGGTTCTAAGGGACTTC
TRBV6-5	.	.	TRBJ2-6	CASRKVSSGANVLTF	TGTGCCAGCAGGAAAGTCTCCTCTGGGGCCAACGTCCTGACTTTC
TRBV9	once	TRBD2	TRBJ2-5	CASSVDPSGETQYF	TGTGCCAGCAGCGTAGATCCTAGCGGGGAGACCCAGTACTTC
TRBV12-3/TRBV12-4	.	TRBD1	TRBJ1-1	CASSRRQGGPNTEAFF	TGTGCCAGCAGCCGTCGACAGGGTGGCCCGAACACTGAAGCTTTCTTT